This T cell receptor (beta chain) was documented in a study of shared clonotypes between healthy human individuals. At the level of the study: Three plates were used per donor for CD4 naive, three for CD4 memory, two for CD8 naive and one for CD8 memory.

V lost 6 bases and J 2 bases, leaving 13 bases between the germline ends. The CDR3 is 15 amino acids. From germline, CDR1 is MGHDK and CDR2 SYGVNS. Generated by immunoSEQ multiplex PCR, the TCRdb table keeps only in-frame clones and is missing some. The sample records 2,500,000 or so clones, 90% to 95% being singletons. This sequence was found in a young man in good health. The rearrangement joins TRBV25-1 to TRBJ2-2; maybe TRBD1 (5 bases). Sequenced material: naive CD4+ T cells sorted from blood. Sample subset: CD45RA+ positively selected. CDR3 bases: TGTGCCAGCAGAATGGAAAGGGGCAACACCGGGGAGCTGTTTTTT. Residues: CASRMERGNTGELFF.